The T cell receptor beta chain described here comes from a study of blood T cell repertoires in COVID-19. Study summary: From the United States, Italy and Spain came samples of acute and convalescent COVID-19. In each case, the material was cDNA or gDNA derived from T cells, B-cell-depleted T cells, or PBMCs.

The table came from immunoSEQ multiplex PCR; TCRdb's copy has only in-frame clones and leaves some out. The sample includes roughly 50,000 clones, more than 75% seen only once; the top ten take 2.1%. CDR3 length: 13 residues. In germline, CDR1 is SGHDN, CDR2 FVKESK. V was clipped by 1 base and J by 10 bases, with 13 bases between them. The sequence was collected from a woman aged 55 to 70 with acute or convalescent COVID-19. Sequenced material: peripheral blood. The rearrangement uses TRBV14 and TRBJ1-1; D unresolved. For the CDR3, the DNA is TGTGCCAGCAGCCAAGGAAGAGGGCTTGGAGCTTTCTTT. Encoded protein: CASSQGRGLGAFF.